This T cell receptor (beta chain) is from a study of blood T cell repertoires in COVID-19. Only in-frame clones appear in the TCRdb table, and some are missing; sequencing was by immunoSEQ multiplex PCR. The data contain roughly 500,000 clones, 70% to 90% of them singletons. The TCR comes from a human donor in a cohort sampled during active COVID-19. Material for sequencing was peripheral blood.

CDR3 residues: CASRLATIANEQFF. The CDR3 region has the DNA TGCGCCAGCAGACTCGCGACAATCGCCAATGAGCAGTTCTTC. The gene calls are TRBV5-1 and TRBJ2-1; no clear D. The CDR3 has 14 amino acids. V was pared by 5 bases and J by 6 bases, with 15 bases between. The germline CDR1 and CDR2 sequences are SGHRS and YFSETQ. The full variable domain, in which reference TRBV5-1 and TRBJ2-1 provide the parts outside the CDR3, is KAGVTQTPRYLIKTRGQQVTLSCSPISGHRSVSWYQQTPGQGLQFLFEYFSETQRNKGNFPGRFSGRQFSNSRSEMNVSTLELGDSALYLCASRLATIANEQFFGPGTRLTVL.